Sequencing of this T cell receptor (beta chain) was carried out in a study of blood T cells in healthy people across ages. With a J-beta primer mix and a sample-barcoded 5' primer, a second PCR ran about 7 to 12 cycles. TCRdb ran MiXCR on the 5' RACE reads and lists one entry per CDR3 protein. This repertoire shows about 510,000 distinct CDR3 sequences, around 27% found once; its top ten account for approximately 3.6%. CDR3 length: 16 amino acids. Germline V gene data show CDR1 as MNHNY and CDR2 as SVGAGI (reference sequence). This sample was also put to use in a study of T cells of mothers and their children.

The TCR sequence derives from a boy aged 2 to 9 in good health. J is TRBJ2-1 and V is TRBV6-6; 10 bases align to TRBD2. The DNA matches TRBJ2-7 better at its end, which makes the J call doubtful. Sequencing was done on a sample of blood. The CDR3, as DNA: TGTGCCAGCAGTTATGGGGTCGCTAGCGGGAGTGATGAGCAGTACTTC. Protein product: CASSYGVASGSDEQYF.